These 26 T cell receptor beta chains were sequenced from one sample in a study of blood T cell repertoires in COVID-19. This table comes from immunoSEQ multiplex PCR, and its TCRdb copy is limited to in-frame clones, with some not included. Among over 150,000 clones, around nine tenths were seen once, and the ten largest hold 0.88%. Source material: peripheral blood. The receptor source for this set is a young woman who had recovered from COVID-19.

This chain uses TRBV3-1 (or the pseudogene TRBV3-2) with TRBJ2-1, with 9 bases that match TRBD2. CDR1 and CDR2 (germline): LGHDT, YNNKEL (reference sequence). This CDR3 spans 17 amino acids. V was pared by 4 bases and J by 5 bases, with 12 bases of the junction left unmatched. CDR3 protein: CASSLTKTSGKDNEQFF. CDR3 nucleotides: TGTGCCAGCAGCCTCACTAAGACTAGCGGAAAAGACAATGAGCAGTTCTTC.

CDR3 residues: CASSKNRGNETQYF. The CDR3 coding sequence is TGTGCCAGCAGCAAAAACAGGGGAAACGAGACCCAGTACTTC. This chain joins TRBV21-1 and TRBJ2-5; TRBD1 is the table's D call, not checked against the DNA. TRBV21-1 constitutes a pseudogene. The CDR3 spans 14 residues.

The V and J genes are TRBV9 and TRBJ1-4; TRBD1 matches 7 bases. The CDR3 has 15 residues. J was trimmed by 0 bases and V by 3 bases; bases with no gene match: 2. CDR1 and CDR2 from the germline V gene are SGDLS and YYNGEE. CDR3 in DNA: TGTGCCAGCAGCGCGACAGGGACAACTAATGAAAAACTGTTTTTT. Translation gives CASSATGTTNEKLFF.

The chain couples TRBV11-3 to TRBJ2-3; maybe TRBD2 (5 bases). V dropped 4 bases and J dropped 6 bases, with 14 bases sitting between them. The germline V gene encodes CDR1 SGHNT and CDR2 YENEEA. The CDR3 is 14 amino acids. The DNA of the CDR3 is TGTGCCAGCAGCTGGGCTCCTGAGGGCGATACGCAGTATTTT. Translated: CASSWAPEGDTQYF.

V is TRBV6-2 or TRBV6-3 and J is TRBJ2-3, with TRBD1 as a possible D gene (6 bases). Trimming stripped 6 bases from V and 3 bases from J, with 16 bases between. Germline V gene data show CDR1 as MNHEY and CDR2 as SVGEGT. The CDR3 is 15 amino acids. The CDR3 nucleotides read TGTGCCAGCAGCCTAACCGGACAGACGACAGATACGCAGTATTTT. It is translated as CASSLTGQTTDTQYF.

V gene TRBV7-2 combines with J gene TRBJ1-1, with 8 bases matching TRBD1. V shed 5 bases and J 1 base; nucleotides not matched to a gene: 6. This CDR3 is built from 15 residues. The germline V gene has CDR1 SGHTA and CDR2 FQGNSA. This CDR3 is CASSRDRGRNTEAFF. CDR3 bases: TGTGCCAGCAGCCGTGACAGGGGAAGGAACACTGAAGCTTTCTTT.

The V gene is TRBV4-1, the J gene TRBJ1-4; D perhaps matches TRBD1 (5 bases). V was pared by 1 base and J by 6 bases, with 15 bases between. The CDR3 covers 16 residues. Per germline, CDR1 MGHRA and CDR2 YSYEKL. The CDR3 bases are TGCGCCAGCAGCCAAGTATTCGGGGGGAGCGATGAAAAACTGTTTTTT. This encodes CASSQVFGGSDEKLFF.

The chain combines TRBV3-1 (or the pseudogene TRBV3-2) with TRBJ2-2; no clear D gene. V lost 4 bases and J 0 bases, leaving 12 bases between the germline ends. The germline gives CDR1 LGHDT, CDR2 YNNKEL (reference sequence). This CDR3 comprises 16 residues. CDR3 coding DNA: TGTGCCAGCAGCCCCCAGTATAAGTCGAACACCGGGGAGCTGTTTTTT. The encoded protein is CASSPQYKSNTGELFF.

This rearrangement joins TRBV7-2 to TRBJ2-7, with TRBD2 identical over 13 bases. The CDR3 runs to 15 residues. Trimming at V came to 6 bases and at J to 2 bases, leaving 4 bases not matched to a gene. Germline lookup yields CDR1 SGHTA and CDR2 FQGNSA. The CDR3 DNA reads as TGTGCCAGCAGGTTGACTAGCGGGGGGACCTACGAGCAGTACTTC. It translates to CASRLTSGGTYEQYF.

The chain joins TRBV20-1 to TRBJ1-4; TRBD1 agrees at 8 bases. The CDR3 length is 12 residues. Trimming cost V 3 bases and J 13 bases; bases outside gene matches: 7. CDR1 is DFQATT and CDR2 is SNEGSKA in the germline V gene (reference sequence). The CDR3 sequence is CSASGGQVGLFF. The CDR3 DNA sequence: TGCAGTGCTAGTGGGGGACAGGTGGGACTGTTTTTT.

The chain has TRBV7-9 and TRBJ1-2, with D tentatively TRBD1 (6 bases). Per the germline V gene, CDR1 is SEHNR and CDR2 is FQNEAQ (reference sequence). There are 14 residues in the CDR3. V lost 4 bases, J lost 3 bases, and 12 bases lay in between. The CDR3 DNA reads as TGTGCCAGCAGCTCAGGGGCGGCTTACTATGGCTACACCTTC. This encodes CASSSGAAYYGYTF.

The J gene is TRBJ2-5, the V gene TRBV15; 8 nucleotides match TRBD1. J was trimmed by 2 bases and V by 1 base; bases with no gene match: 0. CDR1 and CDR2 from the germline V gene are LNHNV and YYDKDF (reference sequence). The CDR3 covers 14 residues. In DNA form, the CDR3 reads TGTGCCACCAGCAGAGGACAGGGGCAAGAGACCCAGTACTTC. It codes for CATSRGQGQETQYF.

The J gene is TRBJ2-7, the V gene TRBV21-1; the D segment call TRBD2 is taken from the table without a DNA check. TRBV21-1 is recorded as a pseudogene. The CDR3 length is 18 residues. The CDR3 DNA sequence: TGTGCCAGCAGCCCAATACCCGGTAGCGGGAGGGAGGGCTACGAGCAGTACGTC. It encodes CASSPIPGSGREGYEQYV.

This chain links TRBV9 with TRBJ2-1, with TRBD1 matching over 8 bases. In germline, CDR1 is SGDLS, CDR2 YYNGEE. This CDR3 comprises 15 residues. Unmatched junction bases numbered 8, after V lost 1 base and J lost 8 bases. CDR3 coding DNA: TGTGCCAGCAGCGTAAGGAGGGCCAGGGGGCATGAGCAGTTCTTC. As protein: CASSVRRARGHEQFF.

J is TRBJ1-2 and V is TRBV3-1 (or the pseudogene TRBV3-2), with D unclear. The CDR3 consists of 16 residues. Germline V gene lookup returns CDR1 LGHDT and CDR2 YNNKEL (reference sequence). V was clipped by 6 bases and J by 4 bases, with 21 bases between them. The DNA of the CDR3 is TGTGCCAGCAGACCCCCCGGAAGAGGCGGAAGCTATGGCTACACCTTC. Encoded protein: CASRPPGRGGSYGYTF.

This clone was counted only a few times. CDR3 nucleotides: TGTGCCAGCAGCTTAGGAGTCTCTGGAAACACCATATATTTT. It is translated as CASSLGVSGNTIYF. V usage is TRBV7-3 and J usage is TRBJ1-3; no definite D call. CDR3 length: 14 amino acids. The germline V gene encodes CDR1 SGHTA and CDR2 FQGTGA. Trimming took 2 bases from V and 0 from J, leaving 5 bases between them.

This clone has just a few counts. The junction does not match germline at one end; this may be a read error. The chain uses TRBV3-1 (or the pseudogene TRBV3-2) and TRBJ1-1; possible D gene TRBD1, 6 bases. Germline V CDR1 and CDR2: LGHDT, YNNKEL (reference sequence). The CDR3 length is 13 residues. For the CDR3, the DNA is TGTGCCAGCAGCCAAGACAGGGGAACTGGAGCTTTCTTT. Translating gives CASSQDRGTGAFF.

The chain recombines TRBV9 with TRBJ2-2, with 12 bases lining up with TRBD2. Germline trimming cut 6 bases from V and 4 bases from J; bases unmatched to any gene: 7. There are 16 residues in the CDR3. Germline V gene data show CDR1 as SGDLS and CDR2 as YYNGEE. The CDR3 loop is CASNRLAGAPTGELFF. In DNA form, the CDR3 reads TGTGCCAGCAATCGACTAGCGGGAGCCCCCACCGGGGAGCTGTTTTTT.

The chain combines TRBV4-3 with TRBJ1-2, with D maybe TRBD1 (5 bases). V dropped 1 base and J dropped 4 bases, with 13 bases sitting between them. CDR1 is LGHNA, CDR2 YSLEER, per germline. The CDR3 has 15 amino acids. CDR3 sequence reads: CASSQVALGVYGYTF. CDR3 DNA sequence: TGCGCCAGCAGCCAAGTTGCCCTAGGGGTCTATGGCTACACCTTC.

The chain has TRBV11-2 and TRBJ2-1; a weak D match, TRBD1 (5 bases). The germline CDR1 and CDR2 sequences are SGHAT and FQNNGV. The length of the CDR3 is 14 residues. The V and J ends lost 5 bases and 1 base respectively, with 9 bases between them. The CDR3 region is CASSPDNSYNEQFF. For the CDR3, the DNA is TGTGCCAGCAGCCCGGACAATTCCTACAATGAGCAGTTCTTC.

About this clone: The identical CDR3 is also encoded by other nucleotide sequences in the sample. CDR3: CASSRGNTEAFF. The CDR3 nucleotides are TGTGCCAGCAGTCGGGGGAACACTGAAGCTTTCTTT. This chain uses TRBV6-5 with TRBJ1-1; D gene uncertain. CDR3 size: 12 residues. From germline, CDR1 is MNHEY and CDR2 SVGAGI. V shed 5 bases and J shed 1 base, with 5 bases lying between them.

This chain uses TRBV9 with TRBJ2-2, with 8 bases that match TRBD2. Per germline, CDR1 SGDLS and CDR2 YYNGEE. This CDR3 comprises 17 residues. V was pared by 0 bases and J by 0 bases, with 4 bases of the junction left unmatched. As DNA, the CDR3 is TGTGCCAGCAGCGTAGCAAGTAGCGGGGCGAACACCGGGGAGCTGTTTTTT. Translation gives CASSVASSGANTGELFF. Looking up the rest from reference TRBV9 and TRBJ2-2 gives the full variable domain: DSGVTQTPKHLITATGQRVTLRCSPRSGDLSVYWYQQSLDQGLQFLIQYYNGEERAKGNILERFSAQQFPDLHSELNLSSLELGDSALYFCASSVASSGANTGELFFGEGSRLTVL.

V gene TRBV6-1 combines with J gene TRBJ1-5; TRBD1 might be the D (6 bases). This CDR3 is built from 14 residues. Germline lookup yields CDR1 MNHNS and CDR2 SASEGT. Trimming cost V 8 bases and J 0 bases, with 11 bases left between them. CDR3 coding DNA: TGTGCCAGCCGGGACAAAATTAGCAATCAGCCCCAGCATTTT. Translated, it gives CASRDKISNQPQHF.

The J gene is TRBJ1-1, the V gene TRBV24-1; 9 nucleotides align to TRBD1. The CDR3 sequence is 16 residues long. The V gene end was trimmed by 3 bases and the J gene end by 3 bases; junction bases not matched to a gene: 7. Germline lookup yields CDR1 KGHDR and CDR2 SFDVKD. CDR3 sequence reads: CATSDRDRESYTEAFF. The CDR3 DNA reads as TGTGCCACCAGTGATAGGGACAGGGAGAGCTACACTGAAGCTTTCTTT.

Regarding this clone: A much larger clone differs by one base, so this may be a read error. Other DNA sequences in this specimen translate into the identical CDR3. The chain has TRBV27 and TRBJ2-1; D unresolved. Germline CDR1 and CDR2: MNHEY and SMNVEV (reference sequence). The CDR3 sequence is 11 residues long. The germline V and J ends were trimmed by 5 bases and 7 bases, with 6 bases remaining between them. The DNA for the CDR3 is TGTGCCAGCAGTCTCTATAATGAGCAGTTCTTC. This sequence encodes CASSLYNEQFF.

V and J are TRBV6-5 and TRBJ2-2; a possible D gene is TRBD2 (7 bases). With 7 bases removed from V and 7 bases from J, the gap between germline ends came to 13 bases. CDR1 MNHEY and CDR2 SVGAGI come from the germline V gene. The length of the CDR3 is 13 residues. The chain's CDR3 is CASKAGASGELFF. The CDR3 DNA sequence: TGTGCCAGCAAGGCGGGGGCAAGCGGGGAGCTGTTTTTT.